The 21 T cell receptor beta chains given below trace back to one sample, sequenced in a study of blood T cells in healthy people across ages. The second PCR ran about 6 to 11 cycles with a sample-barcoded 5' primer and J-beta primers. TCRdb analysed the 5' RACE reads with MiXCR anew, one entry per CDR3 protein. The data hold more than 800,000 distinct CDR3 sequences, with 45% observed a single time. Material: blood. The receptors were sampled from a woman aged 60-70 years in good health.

The CDR3 loop is CASSYSGTSGADNEQFF. For the CDR3, the DNA is TGTGCCAGCAGTTACTCTGGGACTAGCGGGGCAGACAATGAGCAGTTCTTC. V is TRBV6-6 and J is TRBJ2-1; the match to TRBD2 covers 13 bases. The J segment lost 5 bases and the V segment lost 0 bases, leaving 4 bases of the junction unmatched. The germline gives CDR1 MNHNY, CDR2 SVGAGI (reference sequence). The CDR3 is made up of 17 amino acids.

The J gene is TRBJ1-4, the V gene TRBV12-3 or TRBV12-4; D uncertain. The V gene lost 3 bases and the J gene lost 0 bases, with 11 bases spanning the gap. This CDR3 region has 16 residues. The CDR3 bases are TGTGCCAGCAGTTTCCCCGGCAGGCCAACTAATGAAAAACTGTTTTTT. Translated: CASSFPGRPTNEKLFF.

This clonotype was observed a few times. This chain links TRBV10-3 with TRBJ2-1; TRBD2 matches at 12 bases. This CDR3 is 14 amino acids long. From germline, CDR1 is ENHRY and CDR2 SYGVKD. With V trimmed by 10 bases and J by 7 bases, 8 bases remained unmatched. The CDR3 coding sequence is TGTGCCACCCGAGGACTAGCGGGACGAAATGAGCAGTTCTTC. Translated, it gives CATRGLAGRNEQFF.

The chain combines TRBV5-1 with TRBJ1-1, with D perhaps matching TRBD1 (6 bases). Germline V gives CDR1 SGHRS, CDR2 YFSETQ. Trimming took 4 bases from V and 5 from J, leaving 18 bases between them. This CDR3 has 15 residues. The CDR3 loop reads CASSAGWTANTEAFF. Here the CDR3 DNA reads TGCGCCAGCAGCGCAGGGTGGACAGCCAATACTGAAGCTTTCTTT.

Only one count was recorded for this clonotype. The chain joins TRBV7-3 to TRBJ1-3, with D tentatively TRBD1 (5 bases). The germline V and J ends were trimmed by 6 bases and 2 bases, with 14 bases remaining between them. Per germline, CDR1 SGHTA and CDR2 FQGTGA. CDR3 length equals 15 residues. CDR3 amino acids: CASSRGRGAGNTIYF. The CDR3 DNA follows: TGTGCCAGCAGTCGAGGGAGAGGGGCTGGAAACACCATATATTTT.

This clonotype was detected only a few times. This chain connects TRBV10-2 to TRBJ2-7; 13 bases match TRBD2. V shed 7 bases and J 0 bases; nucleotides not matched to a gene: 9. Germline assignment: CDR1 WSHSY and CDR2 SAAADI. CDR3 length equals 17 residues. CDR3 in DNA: TGCGCCAGCATTACAGGGACTAGCGGGAAGAGCTCCTACGAGCAGTACTTC. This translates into CASITGTSGKSSYEQYF.

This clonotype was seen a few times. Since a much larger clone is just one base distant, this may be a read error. For the CDR3, the DNA is TGTGCCAGCAGGGCCGCGGGGCAGCTCAATGAGCAGTACTTC. It codes for CASRAAGQLNEQYF. The chain recombines TRBV6-1 with TRBJ2-5; TRBD2 might be the D (6 bases). This CDR3 comprises 14 residues. V was pared by 6 bases and J by 11 bases, with 22 bases between. The germline gives CDR1 MNHNS, CDR2 SASEGT.

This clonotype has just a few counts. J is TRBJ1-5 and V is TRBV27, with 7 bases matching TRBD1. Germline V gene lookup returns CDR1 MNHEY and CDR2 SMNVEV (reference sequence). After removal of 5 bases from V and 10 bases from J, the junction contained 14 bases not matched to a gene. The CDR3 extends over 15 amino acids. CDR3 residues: CASSPGTELNRPQHF. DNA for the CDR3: TGTGCCAGCAGTCCAGGGACAGAGCTGAATCGACCCCAGCATTTT.

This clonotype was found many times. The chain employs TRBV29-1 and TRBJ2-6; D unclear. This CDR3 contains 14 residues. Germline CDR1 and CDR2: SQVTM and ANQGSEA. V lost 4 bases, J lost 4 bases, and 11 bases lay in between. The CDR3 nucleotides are TGCAGCGTTGTTTCGTTGGAAGGGGCCAACGTCCTGACTTTC. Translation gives CSVVSLEGANVLTF.

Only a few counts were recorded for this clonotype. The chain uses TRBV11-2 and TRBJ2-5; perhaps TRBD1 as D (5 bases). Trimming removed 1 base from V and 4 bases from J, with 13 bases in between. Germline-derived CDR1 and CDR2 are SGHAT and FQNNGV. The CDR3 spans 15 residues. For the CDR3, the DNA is TGTGCCAGCAGCTTAGGACAGAATTTGGGAGAGACCCAGTACTTC. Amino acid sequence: CASSLGQNLGETQYF.

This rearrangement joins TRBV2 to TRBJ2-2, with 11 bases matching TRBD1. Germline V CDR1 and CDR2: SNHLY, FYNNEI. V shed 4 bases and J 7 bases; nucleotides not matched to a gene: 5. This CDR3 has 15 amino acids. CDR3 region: CASSAPGQGVGELFF. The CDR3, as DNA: TGTGCCAGCAGTGCCCCGGGACAGGGGGTCGGGGAGCTGTTTTTT.

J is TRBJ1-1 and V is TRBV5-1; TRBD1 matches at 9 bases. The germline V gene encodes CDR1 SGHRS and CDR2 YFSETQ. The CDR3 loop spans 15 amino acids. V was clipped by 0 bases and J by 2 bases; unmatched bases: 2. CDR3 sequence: CASSLEGQGNTEAFF. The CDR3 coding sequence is TGCGCCAGCAGCTTGGAGGGACAGGGTAACACTGAAGCTTTCTTT.

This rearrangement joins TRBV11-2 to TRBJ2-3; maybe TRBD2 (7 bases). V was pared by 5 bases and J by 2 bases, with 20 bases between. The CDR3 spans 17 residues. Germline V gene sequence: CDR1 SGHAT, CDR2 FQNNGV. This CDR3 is CASSPGGGGLHTDTQYF. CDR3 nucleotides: TGTGCCAGCAGCCCTGGGGGGGGCGGGCTACACACAGATACGCAGTATTTT.

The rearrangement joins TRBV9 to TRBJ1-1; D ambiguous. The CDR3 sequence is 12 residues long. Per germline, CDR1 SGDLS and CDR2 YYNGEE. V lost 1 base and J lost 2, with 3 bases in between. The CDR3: CASSVSNTEAFF. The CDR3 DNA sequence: TGTGCCAGCAGCGTATCTAACACTGAAGCTTTCTTT.

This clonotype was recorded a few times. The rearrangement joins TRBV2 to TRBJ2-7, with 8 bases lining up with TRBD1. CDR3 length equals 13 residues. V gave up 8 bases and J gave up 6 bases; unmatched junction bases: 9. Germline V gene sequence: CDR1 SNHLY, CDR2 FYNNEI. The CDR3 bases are TGTGCCAGCTCCGGGCAGGGGGCGAGCGAGCAGTACTTC. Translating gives CASSGQGASEQYF.

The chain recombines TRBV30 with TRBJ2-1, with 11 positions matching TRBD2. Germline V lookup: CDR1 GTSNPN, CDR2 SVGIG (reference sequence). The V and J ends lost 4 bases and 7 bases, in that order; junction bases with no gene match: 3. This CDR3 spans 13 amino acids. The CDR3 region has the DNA TGTGCCTGGAAGATAGCGGGAGGGAATGAGCAGTTCTTC. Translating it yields CAWKIAGGNEQFF.

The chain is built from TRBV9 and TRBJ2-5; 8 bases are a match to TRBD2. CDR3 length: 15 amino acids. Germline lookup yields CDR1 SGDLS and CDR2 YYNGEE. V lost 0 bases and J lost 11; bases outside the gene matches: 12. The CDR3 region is CASSVESGSGNEQYF. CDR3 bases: TGTGCCAGCAGCGTAGAGAGCGGGAGTGGCAATGAGCAGTACTTC.

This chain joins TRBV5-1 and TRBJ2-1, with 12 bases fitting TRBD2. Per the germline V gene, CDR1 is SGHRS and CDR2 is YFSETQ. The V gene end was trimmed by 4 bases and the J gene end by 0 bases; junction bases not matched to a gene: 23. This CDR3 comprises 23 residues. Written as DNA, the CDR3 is TGCGCCAGCAGCCCCACACGCGGCTGGGCTAGCGGGAGGGCCACCGTCTCCTACAATGAGCAGTTCTTC. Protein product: CASSPTRGWASGRATVSYNEQFF.

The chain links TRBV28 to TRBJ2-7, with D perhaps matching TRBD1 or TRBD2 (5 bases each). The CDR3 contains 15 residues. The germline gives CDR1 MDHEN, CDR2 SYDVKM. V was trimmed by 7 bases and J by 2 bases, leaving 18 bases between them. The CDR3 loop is CASKHRDPLAYEQYF. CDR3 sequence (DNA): TGTGCCAGCAAACACCGGGACCCCTTGGCCTACGAGCAGTACTTC.

The CDR3 nucleotides are TGTGCCAGCAGTGAAGCCGCCATGGCAGCGGGGGAGCAGTACTTC. Protein product: CASSEAAMAAGEQYF. This rearrangement joins TRBV2 to TRBJ2-7, with TRBD2 matching 7 bases. The V gene end was trimmed by 0 bases and the J gene end by 7 bases; junction bases not matched to a gene: 9. Germline V lookup: CDR1 SNHLY, CDR2 FYNNEI. The CDR3 has 15 residues.

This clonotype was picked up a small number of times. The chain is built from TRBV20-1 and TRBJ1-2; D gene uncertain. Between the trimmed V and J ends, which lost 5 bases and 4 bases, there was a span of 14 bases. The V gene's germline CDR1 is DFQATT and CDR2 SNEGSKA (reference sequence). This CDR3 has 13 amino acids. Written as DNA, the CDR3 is TGCAGTGCTCCTTCCACTCTGGGCTATGGCTACACCTTC. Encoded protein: CSAPSTLGYGYTF.